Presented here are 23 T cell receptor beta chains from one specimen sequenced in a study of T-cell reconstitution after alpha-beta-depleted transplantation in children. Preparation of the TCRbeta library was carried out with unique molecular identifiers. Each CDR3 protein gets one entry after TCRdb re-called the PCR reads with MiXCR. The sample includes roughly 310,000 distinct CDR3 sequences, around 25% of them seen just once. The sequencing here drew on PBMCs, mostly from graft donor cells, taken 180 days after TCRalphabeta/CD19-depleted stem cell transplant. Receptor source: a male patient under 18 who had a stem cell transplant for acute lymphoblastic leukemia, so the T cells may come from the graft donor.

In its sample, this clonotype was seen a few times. CDR3 sequence reads: CSAARASGSLKTQYF. The CDR3, as DNA: TGCAGTGCAGCCCGGGCTAGCGGGAGCCTAAAGACCCAGTACTTC. The chain combines TRBV20-1 with TRBJ2-5; 10 positions match TRBD2. Trimming cost V 6 bases and J 6 bases; bases outside gene matches: 13. CDR3 length: 15 amino acids. Germline CDR1 reads DFQATT; CDR2 reads SNEGSKA (reference sequence).

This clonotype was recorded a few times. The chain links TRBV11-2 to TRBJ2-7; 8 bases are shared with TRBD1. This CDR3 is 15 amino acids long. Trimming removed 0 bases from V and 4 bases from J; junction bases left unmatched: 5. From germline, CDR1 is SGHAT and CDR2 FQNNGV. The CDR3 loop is CASSLETGGIYEQYF. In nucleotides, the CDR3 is TGTGCCAGCAGCTTAGAAACAGGGGGGATATACGAGCAGTACTTC.

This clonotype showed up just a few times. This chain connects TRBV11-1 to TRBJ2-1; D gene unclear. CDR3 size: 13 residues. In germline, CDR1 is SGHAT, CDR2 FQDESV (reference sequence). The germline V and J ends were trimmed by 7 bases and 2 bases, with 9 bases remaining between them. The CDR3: CASTGFPYNEQFF. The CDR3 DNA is TGTGCCAGCACCGGATTTCCCTACAATGAGCAGTTCTTC.

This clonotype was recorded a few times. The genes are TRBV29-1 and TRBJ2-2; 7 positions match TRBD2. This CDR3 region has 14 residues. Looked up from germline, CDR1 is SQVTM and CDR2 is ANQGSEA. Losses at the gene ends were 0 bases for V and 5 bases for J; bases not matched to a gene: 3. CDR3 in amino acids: CSVEEMGGTGELFF. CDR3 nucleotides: TGCAGCGTTGAAGAAATGGGGGGGACCGGGGAGCTGTTTTTT.

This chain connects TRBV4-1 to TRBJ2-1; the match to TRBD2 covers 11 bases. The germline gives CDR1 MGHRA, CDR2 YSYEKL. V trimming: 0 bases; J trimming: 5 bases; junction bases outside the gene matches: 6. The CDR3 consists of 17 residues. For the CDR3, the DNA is TGCGCCAGCAGCCAAGAAGGAACTAGCGGGAGTGACAATGAGCAGTTCTTC. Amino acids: CASSQEGTSGSDNEQFF.

The CDR3 DNA reads TGTGCCAGCAGCCAAGAGAGAGTTACGCAGTATTTT. This translates into CASSQERVTQYF. The chain uses TRBV27 and TRBJ2-3; D not resolved. Germline V CDR1 and CDR2: MNHEY, SMNVEV (reference sequence). The CDR3 consists of 12 residues. The V gene lost 6 bases and the J gene lost 8 bases, with 12 bases spanning the gap.

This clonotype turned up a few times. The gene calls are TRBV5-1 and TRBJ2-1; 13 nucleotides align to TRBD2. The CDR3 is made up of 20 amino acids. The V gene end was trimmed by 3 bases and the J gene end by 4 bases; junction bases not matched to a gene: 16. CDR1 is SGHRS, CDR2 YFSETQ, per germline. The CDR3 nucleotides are TGCGCCAGCAGCTCTGGTTCCGGGACTAGCGGGAAAACGGCGTACAATGAGCAGTTCTTC. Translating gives CASSSGSGTSGKTAYNEQFF.

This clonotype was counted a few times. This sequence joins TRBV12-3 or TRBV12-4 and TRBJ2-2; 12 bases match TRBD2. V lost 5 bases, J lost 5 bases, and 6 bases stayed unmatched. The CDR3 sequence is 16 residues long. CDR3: CASSPTGTSGTGELFF. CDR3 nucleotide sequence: TGTGCCAGCAGTCCCACCGGGACTAGCGGGACCGGGGAGCTGTTTTTT.

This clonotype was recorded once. The CDR3: CSAHHRAYEQYF. The CDR3 DNA reads as TGCAGTGCTCATCACAGGGCTTACGAGCAGTACTTC. The chain carries TRBV20-1 and TRBJ2-7; weak D call: TRBD1 (6 bases). The CDR3 length is 12 residues. V was clipped by 5 bases and J by 4 bases, with 12 bases between them. The germline V gene encodes CDR1 DFQATT and CDR2 SNEGSKA (reference sequence).

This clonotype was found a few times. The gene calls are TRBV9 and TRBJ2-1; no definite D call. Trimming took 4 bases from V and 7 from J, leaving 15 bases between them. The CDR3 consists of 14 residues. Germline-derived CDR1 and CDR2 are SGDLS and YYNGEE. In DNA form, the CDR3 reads TGTGCCAGCAGCACCGCCCAACACGGGAATGAGCAGTTCTTC. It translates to CASSTAQHGNEQFF.

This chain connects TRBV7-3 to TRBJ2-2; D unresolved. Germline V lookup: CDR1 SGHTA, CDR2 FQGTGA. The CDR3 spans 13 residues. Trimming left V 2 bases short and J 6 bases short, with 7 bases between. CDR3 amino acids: CASSLWSAGELFF. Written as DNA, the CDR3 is TGTGCCAGCAGCTTATGGTCGGCCGGGGAGCTGTTTTTT.

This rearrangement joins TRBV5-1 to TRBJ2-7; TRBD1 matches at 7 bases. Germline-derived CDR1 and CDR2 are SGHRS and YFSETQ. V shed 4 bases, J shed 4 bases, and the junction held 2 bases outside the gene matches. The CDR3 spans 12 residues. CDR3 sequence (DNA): TGCGCCAGCAGCGTGGGACAGTACGAGCAGTACTTC. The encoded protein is CASSVGQYEQYF.

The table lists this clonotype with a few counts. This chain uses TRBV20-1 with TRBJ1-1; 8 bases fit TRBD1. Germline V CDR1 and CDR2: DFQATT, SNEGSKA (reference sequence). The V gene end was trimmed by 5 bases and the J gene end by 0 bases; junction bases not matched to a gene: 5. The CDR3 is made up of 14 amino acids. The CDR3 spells CSARQGTLNTEAFF. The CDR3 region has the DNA TGCAGTGCTCGACAGGGGACACTGAACACTGAAGCTTTCTTT.

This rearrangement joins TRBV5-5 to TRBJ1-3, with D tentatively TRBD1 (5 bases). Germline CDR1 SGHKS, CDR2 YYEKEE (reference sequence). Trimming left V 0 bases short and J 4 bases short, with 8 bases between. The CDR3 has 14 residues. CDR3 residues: CASSLGGDGNTIYF. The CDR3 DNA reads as TGTGCCAGCAGCTTGGGGGGGGACGGAAACACCATATATTTT.

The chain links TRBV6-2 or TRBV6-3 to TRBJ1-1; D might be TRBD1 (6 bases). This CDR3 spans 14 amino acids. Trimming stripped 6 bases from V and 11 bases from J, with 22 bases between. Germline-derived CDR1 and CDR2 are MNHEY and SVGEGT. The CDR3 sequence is CASSVGGGGRKAFF. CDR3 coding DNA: TGTGCCAGCAGCGTCGGAGGGGGAGGAAGAAAGGCTTTCTTT.

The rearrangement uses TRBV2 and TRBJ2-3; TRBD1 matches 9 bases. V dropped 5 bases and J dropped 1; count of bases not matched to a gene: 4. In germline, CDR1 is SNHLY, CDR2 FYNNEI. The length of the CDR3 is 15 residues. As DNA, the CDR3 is TGTGCCAGCAGTAACCGGGACAGGGGCACAGATACGCAGTATTTT. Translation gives CASSNRDRGTDTQYF.

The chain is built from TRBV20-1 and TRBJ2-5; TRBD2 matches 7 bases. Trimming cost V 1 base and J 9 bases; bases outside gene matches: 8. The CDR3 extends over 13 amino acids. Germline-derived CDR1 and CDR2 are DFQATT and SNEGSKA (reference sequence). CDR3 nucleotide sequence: TGCAGTGCTAGAGCCACGGGACTAACGGCCCAGTACTTC. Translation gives CSARATGLTAQYF.

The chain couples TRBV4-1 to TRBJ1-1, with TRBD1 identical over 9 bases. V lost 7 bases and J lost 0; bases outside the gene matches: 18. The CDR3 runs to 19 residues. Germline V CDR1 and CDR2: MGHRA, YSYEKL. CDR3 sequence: CASKKPGQGRNRMNTEAFF. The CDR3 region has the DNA TGCGCCAGCAAAAAGCCGGGACAGGGAAGAAATAGGATGAACACTGAAGCTTTCTTT.

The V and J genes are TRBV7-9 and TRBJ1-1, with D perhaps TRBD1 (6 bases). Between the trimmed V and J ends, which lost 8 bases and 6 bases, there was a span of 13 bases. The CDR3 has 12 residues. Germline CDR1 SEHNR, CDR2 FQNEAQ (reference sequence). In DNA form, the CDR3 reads TGTGCCAGCCGAGGACAGCCTCCTGAAGCTTTCTTT. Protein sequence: CASRGQPPEAFF.

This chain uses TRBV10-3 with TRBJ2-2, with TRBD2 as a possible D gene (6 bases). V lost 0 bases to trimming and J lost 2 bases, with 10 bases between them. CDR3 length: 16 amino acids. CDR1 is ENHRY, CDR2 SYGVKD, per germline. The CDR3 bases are TGTGCCATCAGTGAGTCCCGACTAGACAACACCGGGGAGCTGTTTTTT. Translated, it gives CAISESRLDNTGELFF.

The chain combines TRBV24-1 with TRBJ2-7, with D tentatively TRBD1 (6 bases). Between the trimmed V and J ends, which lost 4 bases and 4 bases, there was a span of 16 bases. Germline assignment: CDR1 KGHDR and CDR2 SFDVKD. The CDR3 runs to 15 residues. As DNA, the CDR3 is TGTGCCACCAGTGACGGCAGGGGAAAATGGTACGAGCAGTACTTC. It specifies CATSDGRGKWYEQYF.

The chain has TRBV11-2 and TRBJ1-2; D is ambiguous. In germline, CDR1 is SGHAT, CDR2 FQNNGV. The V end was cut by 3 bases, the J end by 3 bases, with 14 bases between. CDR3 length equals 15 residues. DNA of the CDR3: TGTGCCAGCAGCTTTTCGGTTACAGAAGACTATGGCTACACCTTC. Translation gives CASSFSVTEDYGYTF.

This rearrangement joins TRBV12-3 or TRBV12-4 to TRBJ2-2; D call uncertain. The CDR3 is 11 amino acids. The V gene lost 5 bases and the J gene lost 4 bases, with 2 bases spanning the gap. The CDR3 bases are TGTGCCAGCAGTATCACCGGGGAGCTGTTTTTT. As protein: CASSITGELFF.